The sequence of this T cell receptor (beta chain) was determined in a study of T cell repertoires in cytomegalovirus infection. Whole-study context: Indications came from public TCR beta signatures; they pointed to CMV infection and to a matching HLA type. Findings and caveats of the study: HLA-C-restricted CMV-specific TCR beta clonotypes were dominant in the ex vivo response. The cumulative frequency of public TCR beta families distinguished individuals who carried CMV together with the relevant HLA.

The sample holds many counts of this clonotype. Its antigen is currently unknown. The CDR3 spans 14 residues. Germline V gene lookup returns CDR1 SQVTM and CDR2 ANQGSEA. Trimming pared 7 bases from V and 2 bases from J, leaving 17 bases between. TCRdb ran MiXCR on the reads and lists one entry per CDR3 protein. Of about 250,000 distinct CDR3 sequences listed, 9% to 15% are singletons. The sequence was collected from a human donor in good health (CMV status not recorded). Some clones in this sample may be carry-over from other donors' samples. The chain recombines TRBV29-1 with TRBJ1-1; a weak D match, TRBD1 (5 bases). Sequenced input: PBMCs. The CDR3 bases are TGCAGCGCTAGGGGAACCCCTGGTAACACTGAAGCTTTCTTT. As protein: CSARGTPGNTEAFF.